This entry features one T cell receptor (beta chain) sequence. This could be a read error, since a much larger clone is one nucleotide away. The CDR3 sequence is 16 residues long. V gave up 2 bases and J gave up 6 bases; unmatched junction bases: 10. Germline CDR1 is MDHEN and CDR2 is SYDVKM. This entry is derived from a study of T cells in Graves' hyperthyroidism and ophthalmopathy. Over 18 months, lack of ophthalmopathy progression marked Graves' hyperthyroidism as stable. Using RNA transcripts as the source, TCR beta CDR3 regions were amplified. Carried out on the TCR CDR3, a first-round RT-PCR used the HTBI primer set. TCRdb used MiXCR to reprocess the multiplex PCR reads, holding one entry per CDR3 protein. The table records some 770,000 distinct CDR3 sequences, 16% of them present only once.

The receptor's source is a young man with Graves' hyperthyroidism. Specimen: blood. The chain combines TRBV28 with TRBJ2-7; 10 bases are shared with TRBD2. CDR3 sequence (DNA): TGTGCCAGCAGTTTACTGCGGAGCGGGAGGGCCTCCGAGCAGTACTTC. This translates into CASSLLRSGRASEQYF.